This T cell receptor (beta chain) was retrieved from a study of shared clonotypes between healthy human individuals. Unmatched junction bases numbered 9, after V lost 0 bases and J lost 6 bases. The germline V gene has CDR1 MGHRA and CDR2 YSYEKL. This CDR3 has 16 amino acids. Notes on this clone: The antigen remains undetermined.

General observations from the study: Donors were few, which limited the genetic and exposure-history diversity represented.

Using immunoSEQ multiplex PCR, the repertoire was profiled, and TCRdb retains in-frame clones only, with some absent. The table lists some 2,000,000 clones, about 95% of them singletons. Terminally differentiated effector memory CD45RA+ cells were excluded by CCR7 positive selection of CD45RO-negative cells. The sequenced sample was naive CD8+ T cells sorted from blood. The source is a man younger than 35 in good health. V is TRBV4-1 and J is TRBJ2-7, with 9 bases fitting TRBD2. The CDR3 DNA reads as TGCGCCAGCAGCCAAGAAGGGCTAGCGGGGTTAAGCGAGCAGTACTTC. The encoded protein is CASSQEGLAGLSEQYF.